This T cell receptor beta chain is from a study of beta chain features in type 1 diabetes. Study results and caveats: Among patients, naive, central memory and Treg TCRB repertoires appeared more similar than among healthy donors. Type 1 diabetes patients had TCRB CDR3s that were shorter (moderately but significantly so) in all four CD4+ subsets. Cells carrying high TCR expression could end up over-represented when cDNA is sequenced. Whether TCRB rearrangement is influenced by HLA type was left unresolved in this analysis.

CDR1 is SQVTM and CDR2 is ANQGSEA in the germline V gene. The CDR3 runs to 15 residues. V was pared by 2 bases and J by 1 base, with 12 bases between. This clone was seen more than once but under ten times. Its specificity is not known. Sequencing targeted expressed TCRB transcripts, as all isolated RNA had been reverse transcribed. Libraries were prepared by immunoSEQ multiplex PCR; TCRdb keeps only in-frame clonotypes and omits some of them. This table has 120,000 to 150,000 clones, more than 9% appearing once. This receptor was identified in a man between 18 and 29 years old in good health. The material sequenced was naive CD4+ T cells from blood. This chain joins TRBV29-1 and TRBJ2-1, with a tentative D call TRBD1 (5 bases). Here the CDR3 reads CSVERFQGSYNEQFF. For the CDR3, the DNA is TGCAGCGTTGAAAGGTTTCAGGGTTCCTACAATGAGCAGTTCTTC.